This T cell receptor (beta chain) was profiled in a study of T cell repertoires in cytomegalovirus infection. Study overall: As its CMV epitopes, the study selected recently identified HLA-C-restricted and well-studied HLA-B-restricted targets. CMV infection plus the matching HLA type was flagged by public TCR beta signatures. Broader study findings: Summed public TCR beta family frequency identified CMV carriers bearing the relevant HLA. Dominating the ex vivo response were HLA-C-restricted CMV-specific TCR beta clonotypes.

Germline V lookup: CDR1 MDHEN, CDR2 SYDVKM. CDR3 size: 14 residues. V lost 6 bases, J lost 5 bases, and 15 bases lay in between. TCRdb re-called the reads through MiXCR, storing one row per CDR3 protein. The sample shows about a million distinct CDR3 sequences, approximately 30% of them seen only once. This clonotype occurred a few times. Its antigen remains unidentified. The sequencing used cultured CD8+ T cells from PBMCs, collected from culture after CMV antigen stimulation. This sequence was found in a human donor in good health (CMV status not recorded). Some clones in this sample may be carry-over from other donors' samples. This chain uses TRBV28 with TRBJ2-3; D perhaps matches TRBD2 (5 bases). In DNA, the CDR3 is TGTGCCAGCAGCGACGGGGTAGTTGTAGATACGCAGTATTTT. This encodes CASSDGVVVDTQYF.